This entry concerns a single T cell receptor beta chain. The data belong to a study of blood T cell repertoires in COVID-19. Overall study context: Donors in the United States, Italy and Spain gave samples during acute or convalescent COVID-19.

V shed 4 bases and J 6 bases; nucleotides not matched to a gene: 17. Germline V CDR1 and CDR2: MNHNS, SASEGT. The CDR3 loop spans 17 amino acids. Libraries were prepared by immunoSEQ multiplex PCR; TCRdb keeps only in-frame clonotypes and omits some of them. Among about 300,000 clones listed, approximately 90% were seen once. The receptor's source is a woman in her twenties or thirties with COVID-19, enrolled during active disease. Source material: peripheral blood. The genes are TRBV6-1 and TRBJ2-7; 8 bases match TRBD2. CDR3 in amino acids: CASSAGAGGSRSSEQYF. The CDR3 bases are TGTGCCAGCAGTGCGGGGGCGGGGGGTTCCCGAAGTTCCGAGCAGTACTTC.